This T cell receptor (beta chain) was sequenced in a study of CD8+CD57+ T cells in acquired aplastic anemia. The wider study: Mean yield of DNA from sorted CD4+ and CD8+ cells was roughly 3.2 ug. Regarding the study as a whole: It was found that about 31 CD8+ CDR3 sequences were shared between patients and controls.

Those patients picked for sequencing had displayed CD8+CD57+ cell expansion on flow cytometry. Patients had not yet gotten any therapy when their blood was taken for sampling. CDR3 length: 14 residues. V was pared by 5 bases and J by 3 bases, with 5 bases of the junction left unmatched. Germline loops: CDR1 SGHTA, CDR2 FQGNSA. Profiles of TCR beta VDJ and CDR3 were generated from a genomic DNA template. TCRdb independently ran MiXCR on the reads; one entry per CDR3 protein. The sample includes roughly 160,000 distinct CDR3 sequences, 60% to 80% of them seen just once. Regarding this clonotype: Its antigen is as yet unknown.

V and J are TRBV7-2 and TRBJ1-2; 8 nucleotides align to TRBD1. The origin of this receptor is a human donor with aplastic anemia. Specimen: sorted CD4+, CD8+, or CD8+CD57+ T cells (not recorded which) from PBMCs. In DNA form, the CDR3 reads TGTGCCAGCAGCCCCACGACAGGGGACTATGGCTACACCTTC. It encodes CASSPTTGDYGYTF.